A single TCR beta chain is shown here with its context. The antigen is unknown. This record comes from a study of post-analysis software for immune sequencing data. Points from the study as a whole: In patients, TRBV5-6, TRBV5-1 and TRBV20-1 belonged to four or five TRBV segments found more frequently than in controls. Normalized Chao1 diversity was significantly lower in multiple sclerosis patients than in controls.

This CDR3 region has 14 residues. Germline values: CDR1 SGHRS, CDR2 YFSETQ. Trimming removed 2 bases from V and 2 bases from J, with 10 bases in between. cDNA libraries of TCR beta carried unique molecular identifiers. It was from about 0.94 to 9.7 million T cells that 450,000 to 550,000 cDNA molecules came. TCRdb reprocessed the PCR reads via MiXCR and lists one record per CDR3 protein. The data hold about 680,000 distinct CDR3 sequences, with roughly three fifths observed a single time. This receptor was identified in a girl under 10 years old with multiple sclerosis. The chain carries TRBV5-1 and TRBJ1-1, with D uncertain. Material for sequencing was blood. CDR3 in amino acids: CASSFAARNTEAFF. The CDR3 bases are TGCGCCAGCAGCTTCGCCGCGCGTAACACTGAAGCTTTCTTT.